One TCR beta chain is described in this entry. Clones were sequenced by immunoSEQ multiplex PCR, and TCRdb holds only the in-frame ones, with some missing. The sample lists tens of thousands of clones, around 95% occurring once. This sample stems from a study of T cell changes during pregnancy in multiple sclerosis. Germline CDR1 MNHEY, CDR2 SVGAGI. The CDR3 is 16 amino acids. V shed 4 bases, J shed 4 bases, and the junction held 7 bases outside the gene matches. The sample was peripheral blood, taken in the third trimester of pregnancy. The clonotype was recovered from a female donor in good health, enrolled as a control in a pregnancy study. The chain recombines TRBV6-5 with TRBJ2-1, with 10 bases lining up with TRBD2. This chain's CDR3 is CASSSAGLALYNEQFF. For the CDR3, the DNA is TGTGCCAGCAGTTCCGCGGGACTAGCGCTATACAATGAGCAGTTCTTC.